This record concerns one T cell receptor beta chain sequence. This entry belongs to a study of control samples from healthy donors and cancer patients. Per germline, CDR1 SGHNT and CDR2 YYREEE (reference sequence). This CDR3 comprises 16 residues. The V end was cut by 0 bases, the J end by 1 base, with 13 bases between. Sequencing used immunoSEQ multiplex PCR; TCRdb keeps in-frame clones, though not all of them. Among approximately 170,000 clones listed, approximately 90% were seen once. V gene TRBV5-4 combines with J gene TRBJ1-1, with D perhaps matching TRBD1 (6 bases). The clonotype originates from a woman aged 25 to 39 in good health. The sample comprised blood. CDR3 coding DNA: TGTGCCAGCAGCTTGGCCTTAACAGGGCGGAACACTGAAGCTTTCTTT. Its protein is CASSLALTGRNTEAFF.